Below are 9 T cell receptor beta chains sequenced from a single sample in a study of blood T cells in healthy people across ages. Using a J-beta primer mix together with a sample-barcoded 5' primer, a second PCR was run for roughly 7 to 12 cycles. TCRdb ran MiXCR on the 5' RACE reads and lists one entry per CDR3 protein. The table shows around 1,000,000 distinct CDR3 sequences, with roughly two fifths occurring only once. Sequencing was done on a sample of blood. Every receptor here comes from a man younger than 35 in good health.

The genes are TRBV3-1 and TRBJ2-3; TRBD1 is a possible D gene (5 bases). Trimming removed 3 bases at V and 7 bases at J, with 5 bases between. CDR3 length equals 11 residues. Germline lookup yields CDR1 LGHDT and CDR2 YNNKEL (reference sequence). The CDR3: CASSQGHTQYF. CDR3 nucleotide sequence: TGTGCCAGCAGCCAGGGGCATACGCAGTATTTT.

This clonotype was detected once. This chain links TRBV3-1 with TRBJ2-2, with D tentatively TRBD2 (5 bases). The ends were cut back, 4 bases at V and 1 base at J, with 10 bases in the middle. CDR3 length: 15 amino acids. Germline CDR1 reads LGHDT; CDR2 reads YNNKEL (reference sequence). The CDR3 loop is CASSPGEENTGELFF. The CDR3 DNA sequence: TGTGCCAGCAGCCCCGGGGAAGAGAACACCGGGGAGCTGTTTTTT.

This sequence joins TRBV20-1 and TRBJ2-1, with 7 bases that match TRBD1. V shed 6 bases, J shed 9 bases, and the junction held 8 bases outside the gene matches. Germline CDR1 and CDR2: DFQATT and SNEGSKA (reference sequence). CDR3 length equals 12 residues. The CDR3 spells CSAHRGTGEQFF. The CDR3 DNA follows: TGCAGTGCGCACAGGGGTACCGGTGAGCAGTTCTTC.

V is TRBV5-6 and J is TRBJ2-5, with TRBD1 matching 7 bases. CDR1 and CDR2 (germline): SGHDT, YYEEEE. The CDR3 length is 14 residues. V lost 0 bases to trimming and J lost 11 bases; unmatched junction nucleotides: 10. CDR3 region: CASSLETGLWEQYF. The DNA of the CDR3 is TGTGCCAGCAGCTTGGAGACAGGGTTATGGGAGCAGTACTTC.

V gene TRBV6-1 combines with J gene TRBJ2-2; tentatively, D is TRBD1 or TRBD2 (6 bases each). The CDR3 is 16 residues long. Germline CDR1 MNHNS, CDR2 SASEGT. Trimming shortened V by 1 base and J by 5 bases, and 14 bases separated the two germline ends. The DNA for the CDR3 is TGTGCCAGCAGTGAAGTGGGGGGCGCAGATACCGGGGAGCTGTTTTTT. Encoded protein: CASSEVGGADTGELFF.

In its sample, this clonotype was seen a few times. The V call is TRBV7-8, the J call TRBJ1-5; maybe TRBD1 (5 bases). The germline V gene has CDR1 SGHVS and CDR2 FQNEAQ. V was pared by 5 bases and J by 6 bases, with 20 bases between. The CDR3 consists of 16 residues. Here the CDR3 DNA reads TGTGCCAGCAGCCCCGGCTCGGGGGAGGTTGGTCAGCCCCAGCATTTT. Encoded protein: CASSPGSGEVGQPQHF.

This clonotype was counted only a few times. V is TRBV9 and J is TRBJ2-1; D is possibly TRBD2 (5 bases). V lost 3 bases and J 4 bases, leaving 14 bases between the germline ends. This CDR3 region has 15 residues. Germline V gene sequence: CDR1 SGDLS, CDR2 YYNGEE. CDR3 DNA: TGTGCCAGCAGCGCCGGGCCGGGAAATTACAATGAGCAGTTCTTC. It is translated as CASSAGPGNYNEQFF.

The V and J genes are TRBV9 and TRBJ2-7; 11 bases map to TRBD2. Germline V gene sequence: CDR1 SGDLS, CDR2 YYNGEE. The CDR3 contains 15 residues. Trimming removed 4 bases from V and 7 bases from J; junction bases left unmatched: 10. Here the CDR3 reads CASSLGTSGQNEQYF. The CDR3 nucleotides are TGTGCCAGCAGCCTAGGGACTAGCGGACAAAATGAGCAGTACTTC.

The table lists this clonotype with a few counts. The rearrangement links TRBV5-6 to TRBJ1-2, with D perhaps TRBD1 (6 bases). Germline CDR1 and CDR2: SGHDT and YYEEEE. Trimming stripped 5 bases from V and 4 bases from J, with 21 bases between. This CDR3 spans 16 amino acids. The CDR3: CASSLPGQYFIYGYTF. For the CDR3, the DNA is TGTGCCAGCAGTCTCCCAGGACAGTACTTCATCTATGGCTACACCTTC.